Below, one T cell receptor (beta chain) is given with its context. This specimen comes from a study of blood T cell repertoires in COVID-19. TCRdb's table, derived via immunoSEQ multiplex PCR, lists solely in-frame clones and lacks some. This table has 270,000 or so clones, approximately 83% appearing once. Germline trimming cut 3 bases from V and 7 bases from J; bases unmatched to any gene: 5. The CDR3 runs to 15 residues. CDR1 and CDR2 from the germline V gene are SGHNT and YENEEA. Those who participated ranged in age from roughly 18 to 89 years and resided in about two dozen US areas. The sequence was collected from a man aged 50 to 59 who had recovered from COVID-19. V is TRBV11-3 and J is TRBJ2-1; 11 bases are a match to TRBD2. The specimen was PBMCs or T cells enriched from blood (not recorded which). The CDR3 sequence: CASSFGTSGKNEQFF. The CDR3 region has the DNA TGTGCCAGCAGCTTCGGGACTAGCGGAAAGAATGAGCAGTTCTTC.